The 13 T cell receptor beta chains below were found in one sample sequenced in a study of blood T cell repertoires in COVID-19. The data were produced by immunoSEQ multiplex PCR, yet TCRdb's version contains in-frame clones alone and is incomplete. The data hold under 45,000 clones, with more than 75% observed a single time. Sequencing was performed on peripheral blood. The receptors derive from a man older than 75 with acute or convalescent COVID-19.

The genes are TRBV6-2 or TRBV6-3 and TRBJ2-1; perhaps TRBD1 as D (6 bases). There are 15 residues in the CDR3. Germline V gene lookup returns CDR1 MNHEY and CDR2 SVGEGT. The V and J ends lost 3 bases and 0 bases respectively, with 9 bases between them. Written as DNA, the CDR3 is TGTGCCAGCAGTTATGAGGGGGTCTCCTACAATGAGCAGTTCTTC. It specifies CASSYEGVSYNEQFF.

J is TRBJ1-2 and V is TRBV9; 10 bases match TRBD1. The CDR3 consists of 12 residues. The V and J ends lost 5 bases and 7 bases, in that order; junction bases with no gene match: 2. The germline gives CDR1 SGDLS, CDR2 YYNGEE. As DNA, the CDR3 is TGTGCCAGCAGGACAGGGGGCCTTGGCTACACCTTC. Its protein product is CASRTGGLGYTF.

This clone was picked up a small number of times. CDR3 region: CASSQDPGTGARCGTGELFF. The CDR3 DNA follows: TGTGCCAGCAGCCAAGACCCCGGGACAGGGGCCCGGTGCGGCACCGGGGAGCTGTTTTTT. The chain carries TRBV3-1 (or the pseudogene TRBV3-2) and TRBJ2-2; 10 positions match TRBD1. The CDR3 contains 20 residues. Trimming cost V 0 bases and J 4 bases; bases outside gene matches: 14. Germline assignment: CDR1 LGHDT and CDR2 YNNKEL (reference sequence).

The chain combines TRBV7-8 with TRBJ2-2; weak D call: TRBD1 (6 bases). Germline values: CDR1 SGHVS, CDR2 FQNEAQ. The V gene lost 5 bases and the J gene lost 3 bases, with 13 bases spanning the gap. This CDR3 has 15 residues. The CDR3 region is CASSDRQVHTGELFF. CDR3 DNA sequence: TGTGCCAGCAGCGATCGACAGGTACACACCGGGGAGCTGTTTTTT.

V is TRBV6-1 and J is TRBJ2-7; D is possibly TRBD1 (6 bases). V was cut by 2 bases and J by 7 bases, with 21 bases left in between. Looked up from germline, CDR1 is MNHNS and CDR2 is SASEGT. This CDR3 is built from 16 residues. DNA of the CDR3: TGTGCCAGCAGTGAAAATACAGGGTCTCGGATAAGGGAGCAGTACTTC. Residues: CASSENTGSRIREQYF.

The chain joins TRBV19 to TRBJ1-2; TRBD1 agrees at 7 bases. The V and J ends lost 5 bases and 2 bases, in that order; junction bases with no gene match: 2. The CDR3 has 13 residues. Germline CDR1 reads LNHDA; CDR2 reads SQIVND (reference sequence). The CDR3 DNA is TGTGCCAGTAGTCGGGACAGCAACTATGGCTACACCTTC. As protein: CASSRDSNYGYTF.

The CDR3 protein is CASSVSSGIPYEQYF. The CDR3 region has the DNA TGTGCCAGCAGTGTTTCTAGCGGGATTCCCTACGAGCAGTACTTC. The rearrangement links TRBV2 to TRBJ2-7, with 9 bases fitting TRBD2. The length of the CDR3 is 15 residues. Germline CDR1 reads SNHLY; CDR2 reads FYNNEI. The trim removed 4 bases at V and 2 bases at J, leaving 6 bases unmatched.

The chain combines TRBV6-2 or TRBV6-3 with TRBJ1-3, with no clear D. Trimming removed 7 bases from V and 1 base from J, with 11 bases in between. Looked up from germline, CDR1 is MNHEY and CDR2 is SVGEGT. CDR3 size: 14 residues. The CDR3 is CASTPSVSGNTIYF. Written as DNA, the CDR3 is TGTGCCAGCACCCCTAGCGTTTCTGGAAACACCATATATTTT.

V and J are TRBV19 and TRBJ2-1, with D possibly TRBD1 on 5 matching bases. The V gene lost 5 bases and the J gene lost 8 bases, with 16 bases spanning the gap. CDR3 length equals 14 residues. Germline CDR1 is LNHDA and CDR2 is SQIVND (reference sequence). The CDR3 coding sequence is TGTGCCAGTAGTCCCCTCAGGGCGTCCGATGAGCAGTTCTTC. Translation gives CASSPLRASDEQFF.

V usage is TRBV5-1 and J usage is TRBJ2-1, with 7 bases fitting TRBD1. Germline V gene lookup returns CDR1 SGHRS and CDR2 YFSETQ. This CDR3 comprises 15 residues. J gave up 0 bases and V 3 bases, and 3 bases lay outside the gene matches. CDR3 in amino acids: CASSSRQGSYNEQFF. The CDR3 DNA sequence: TGCGCCAGCAGCTCAAGACAGGGCTCCTACAATGAGCAGTTCTTC.

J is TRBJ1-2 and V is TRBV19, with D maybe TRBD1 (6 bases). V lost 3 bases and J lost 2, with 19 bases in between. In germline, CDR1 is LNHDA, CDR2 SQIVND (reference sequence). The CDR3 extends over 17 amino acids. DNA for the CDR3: TGTGCCAGTAGTATCGCCCGCAAACAGGGACCGAACTATGGCTACACCTTC. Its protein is CASSIARKQGPNYGYTF.

The CDR3: CASSLTGGVYGYTF. CDR3 nucleotide sequence: TGCGCCAGCAGCTTGACAGGGGGCGTCTATGGCTACACCTTC. The J gene is TRBJ1-2, the V gene TRBV5-1; 9 bases line up with TRBD1. Germline V lookup: CDR1 SGHRS, CDR2 YFSETQ. The CDR3 consists of 14 residues. V was clipped by 1 base and J by 4 bases; unmatched bases: 2.

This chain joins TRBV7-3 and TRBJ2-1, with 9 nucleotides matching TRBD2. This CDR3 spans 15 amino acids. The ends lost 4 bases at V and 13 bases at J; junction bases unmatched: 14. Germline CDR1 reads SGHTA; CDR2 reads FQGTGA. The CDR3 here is CASSSSGRLGADQFF. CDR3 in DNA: TGTGCCAGCAGCTCGAGCGGGAGGCTGGGTGCAGATCAGTTCTTC.